This entry lists 31 T cell receptor beta chains sequenced from one sample in a study of shared clonotypes between healthy human individuals. Sequencing used immunoSEQ multiplex PCR; TCRdb keeps in-frame clones, though not all of them. In the table there are approximately 2.3 million clones, over 85% of which are singletons. The sample taken for sequencing was naive CD4+ T cells from PBMCs. As to subset: CD45RA+ positively selected. The receptors were gathered from a man aged 18 to 30 in good health. Some clones in this sample may be carry-over from other donors' samples.

The chain recombines TRBV7-8 with TRBJ2-7; D perhaps matches TRBD2 (6 bases). Germline-derived CDR1 and CDR2 are SGHVS and FQNEAQ. The CDR3 extends over 14 amino acids. With 6 bases removed from V and 3 bases from J, the gap between germline ends came to 15 bases. CDR3 loop: CASREGGSSYEQYF. The CDR3 DNA is TGTGCCAGCAGGGAGGGAGGTTCAAGCTACGAGCAGTACTTC.

V is TRBV6-6 and J is TRBJ2-5, with a weak D call TRBD1 (5 bases). Judging by the DNA end, TRBJ2-7 fits better; the J call may be wrong. CDR3 length: 13 residues. Germline V gene data show CDR1 as MNHNY and CDR2 as SVGAGI (reference sequence). Here the CDR3 reads CASSGQGWAEQYF. The DNA for the CDR3 is TGTGCCAGCTCTGGGCAGGGTTGGGCCGAGCAGTACTTC.

The chain recombines TRBV6-1 with TRBJ1-2; TRBD1 might be the D (6 bases). The germline gives CDR1 MNHNS, CDR2 SASEGT. This CDR3 comprises 13 residues. Trimming cost V 2 bases and J 8 bases, with 12 bases left between them. CDR3 loop: CASSESGGLGYTF. The CDR3 nucleotides are TGTGCCAGCAGTGAATCGGGGGGCTTAGGCTACACCTTC.

The rearrangement uses TRBV6-5 and TRBJ2-5; D gene unclear. The CDR3 has 11 amino acids. CDR1 is MNHEY and CDR2 is SVGAGI in the germline V gene. Trimming took 6 bases from V and 12 from J, leaving 14 bases between them. The DNA of the CDR3 is TGTGCCAGCAGCTCTGTGGGGATAGAGTACTTC. Its translation: CASSSVGIEYF.

The chain is built from TRBV11-2 and TRBJ2-7, with 10 nucleotides matching TRBD2. V was pared by 2 bases and J by 6 bases, with 4 bases of the junction left unmatched. Germline V gene lookup returns CDR1 SGHAT and CDR2 FQNNGV. This CDR3 is built from 14 residues. The CDR3 nucleotides read TGTGCCAGCAGCTTACTAGCGGGAGTTTTCGAGCAGTACTTC. Encoded protein: CASSLLAGVFEQYF.

The chain employs TRBV5-1 and TRBJ1-4; D is undetermined. The V end lost 0 bases, the J end lost 5 bases, and 11 bases lay between the germline ends. The CDR3 is 15 residues long. Per the germline V gene, CDR1 is SGHRS and CDR2 is YFSETQ. CDR3 sequence: CASSLVGLENEKLFF. CDR3 DNA sequence: TGCGCCAGCAGCTTGGTAGGGCTGGAAAATGAAAAACTGTTTTTT.

The chain links TRBV5-4 to TRBJ1-1; D gene uncertain. The CDR3 is made up of 14 amino acids. The germline V gene has CDR1 SGHNT and CDR2 YYREEE (reference sequence). The germline V and J ends were trimmed by 0 bases and 3 bases, with 9 bases remaining between them. This CDR3 reads CASSLDVAYTEAFF. The CDR3 nucleotides are TGTGCCAGCAGCTTGGACGTAGCATACACTGAAGCTTTCTTT.

This clone was seen more than once but under ten times. The chain is built from TRBV28 and TRBJ1-1, with 7 bases aligning to TRBD1. The V and J ends lost 5 bases and 1 base, in that order; junction bases with no gene match: 13. Germline V gene lookup returns CDR1 MDHEN and CDR2 SYDVKM. This CDR3 is built from 17 residues. The CDR3 DNA sequence: TGTGCCAGCAGTGGGACAGAACGATACCTGCGGAACACTGAAGCTTTCTTT. As protein: CASSGTERYLRNTEAFF.

The chain couples TRBV6-4 to TRBJ1-1, with no clear D. Germline V gene data show CDR1 as MRHNA and CDR2 as SNTAGT. The CDR3 loop spans 13 amino acids. Trimming stripped 3 bases from V and 2 bases from J, with 7 bases between. The CDR3 bases are TGTGCCAGCAGTGAGATGGTAAACACTGAAGCTTTCTTT. Translated: CASSEMVNTEAFF.

The chain links TRBV19 to TRBJ2-2, with D possibly being TRBD2 (5 bases). There are 13 residues in the CDR3. From germline, CDR1 is LNHDA and CDR2 SQIVND (reference sequence). The germline V and J ends were trimmed by 7 bases and 5 bases, with 11 bases remaining between them. CDR3 protein: CASIRRGTGELFF. The CDR3 region has the DNA TGTGCCAGTATACGACGAGGGACCGGGGAGCTGTTTTTT. Based on the CDR3 plus reference TRBV19 and TRBJ2-2, the full variable domain is DGGITQSPKYLFRKEGQNVTLSCEQNLNHDAMYWYRQDPGQGLRLIYYSQIVNDFQKGDIAEGYSVSREKKESFPLTVTSAQKNPTAFYLCASIRRGTGELFFGEGSRLTVL.

The genes are TRBV15 and TRBJ1-2; maybe TRBD1 (6 bases). This CDR3 contains 15 residues. Germline CDR1 and CDR2: LNHNV and YYDKDF (reference sequence). Trimming took off 5 bases at V and 2 bases at J, with 15 bases between the two ends. The DNA of the CDR3 is TGTGCCACCAGCGTACGAATTACAGGGAACTATGGCTACACCTTC. Protein sequence: CATSVRITGNYGYTF.

This clone was seen only once. This chain connects TRBV28 to TRBJ1-5; D is possibly TRBD1 (5 bases). The CDR3 runs 15 residues. The ends were cut back, 5 bases at V and 3 bases at J, with 14 bases in the middle. Looked up from germline, CDR1 is MDHEN and CDR2 is SYDVKM. The CDR3 DNA follows: TGTGCCAGCAGTAGACCAGGGAAGCCCAATCAGCCCCAGCATTTT. Translation gives CASSRPGKPNQPQHF. Drawing the rest from reference TRBV28 and TRBJ1-5, the complete variable domain is DVKVTQSSRYLVKRTGEKVFLECVQDMDHENMFWYRQDPGLGLRLIYFSYDVKMKEKGDIPEGYSVSREKKERFSLILESASTNQTSMYLCASSRPGKPNQPQHFGDGTRLSIL.

The V call is TRBV11-1, the J call TRBJ2-1; 8 bases are a match to TRBD2. The CDR3 covers 16 residues. Trimming removed 6 bases from V and 0 bases from J; junction bases left unmatched: 7. Per the germline V gene, CDR1 is SGHAT and CDR2 is FQDESV (reference sequence). DNA for the CDR3: TGTGCCAGCAGGTCGGGAGGGCCAAGCTCCTACAATGAGCAGTTCTTC. Its translation is CASRSGGPSSYNEQFF.

The genes are TRBV6-6 and TRBJ2-3; 11 bases align to TRBD2. V shed 6 bases, J shed 1 base, and the junction held 6 bases outside the gene matches. From germline, CDR1 is MNHNY and CDR2 SVGAGI (reference sequence). The CDR3 is 16 amino acids. Here the CDR3 DNA reads TGTGCCAGCAGCCCCCTAGCGGGAGGCCGCACAGATACGCAGTATTTT. Encoded protein: CASSPLAGGRTDTQYF.

This clone was found once. The chain is built from TRBV7-8 and TRBJ1-3, with no clear D. The CDR3 spans 15 residues. Trimming pared 5 bases from V and 0 bases from J, leaving 11 bases between. CDR1 is SGHVS, CDR2 FQNEAQ, per germline. The DNA for the CDR3 is TGTGCCAGCAGCCCAACGAGGGCCTCTGGAAACACCATATATTTT. Translated, it gives CASSPTRASGNTIYF.

Only one count was recorded for this clone. This chain connects TRBV11-2 to TRBJ2-2; no clear D. The length of the CDR3 is 15 residues. Germline CDR1 is SGHAT and CDR2 is FQNNGV. V was pared by 3 bases and J by 2 bases, with 10 bases between. DNA for the CDR3: TGTGCCAGCAGCTTCGGTTTGGGAAACACCGGGGAGCTGTTTTTT. It specifies CASSFGLGNTGELFF.

This sequence joins TRBV27 and TRBJ1-5; D remains ambiguous. CDR3 size: 13 residues. V dropped 5 bases and J dropped 0 bases, with 5 bases sitting between them. CDR1 is MNHEY and CDR2 is SMNVEV in the germline V gene (reference sequence). The CDR3 DNA reads TGTGCCAGCAGTGATGATAGCAATCAGCCCCAGCATTTT. As protein: CASSDDSNQPQHF.

This clone was counted once. V gene TRBV6-1 combines with J gene TRBJ2-4; 8 positions match TRBD1. CDR3 length equals 15 residues. Looked up from germline, CDR1 is MNHNS and CDR2 is SASEGT. The junction had 6 bases not matched to a gene; V was cut back by 8 bases and J by 0 bases. The CDR3 is CASRTGTLAKNIQYF. The CDR3 DNA reads as TGTGCCAGCCGGACAGGGACCCTAGCCAAAAACATTCAGTACTTC.

The chain combines TRBV4-2 with TRBJ2-1, with unresolved D. Trimming pared 0 bases from V and 0 bases from J, leaving 9 bases between. Germline values: CDR1 LGHNA, CDR2 YNFKEQ. This CDR3 is built from 16 residues. CDR3 region: CASSQEARLSYNEQFF. CDR3 nucleotide sequence: TGTGCCAGCAGCCAAGAAGCACGCCTCTCCTACAATGAGCAGTTCTTC.

This clone was observed once. This chain joins TRBV6-1 and TRBJ1-4; possible D gene TRBD1, 6 bases. CDR3 length: 14 residues. CDR1 is MNHNS and CDR2 is SASEGT in the germline V gene. The V and J ends lost 7 bases and 5 bases respectively, with 14 bases between them. This CDR3 reads CASNEGVPNEKLFF. The CDR3 DNA is TGTGCCAGCAACGAGGGGGTCCCGAATGAAAAACTGTTTTTT.

As to this clone: The germline gene is not matched at one end of the junction; a read error may be the cause. The CDR3, as DNA: TGTGCCAGTAGAATAGACAGGGGCGGGGGGTTATCGAACACTGAAGCTTTCTTT. Protein product: CASRIDRGGGLSNTEAFF. The chain joins TRBV19 to TRBJ1-1; 8 nucleotides line up with TRBD1. Germline CDR1 LNHDA, CDR2 SQIVND (reference sequence). The CDR3 is 18 residues long.

This clone has a single count. The CDR3 nucleotides are TGTGCCAGCAGTCCCCGCACCCGGGGGGAGCTGTTTTTT. This gives the protein CASSPRTRGELFF. The chain is built from TRBV6-1 and TRBJ2-2; D is unclear. V lost 5 bases and J lost 8, with 12 bases in between. The CDR3 extends over 13 amino acids. Germline CDR1 MNHNS, CDR2 SASEGT.

This clone was seen once. The chain joins TRBV9 to TRBJ2-7; perhaps TRBD1 as D (6 bases). This CDR3 contains 15 residues. V was cut by 0 bases and J by 6 bases, with 16 bases left in between. Germline CDR1 is SGDLS and CDR2 is YYNGEE. The CDR3 DNA reads TGTGCCAGCAGCGTAGCTCTCGGGACACTGCCCGAGCAGTACTTC. Translated: CASSVALGTLPEQYF.

The chain combines TRBV28 with TRBJ1-3; TRBD1 matches 9 bases. Germline lookup yields CDR1 MDHEN and CDR2 SYDVKM. This CDR3 has 16 amino acids. The ends lost 7 bases at V and 6 bases at J; junction bases unmatched: 13. CDR3 DNA sequence: TGTGCCAGCAACACCCACGGGACAGGGCTTGAAAACACCATATATTTT. This sequence encodes CASNTHGTGLENTIYF.

This clone appeared a single time. Other nucleotide sequences from this sample produce the same CDR3. The DNA for the CDR3 is TGCAGTGCTCCTCCCACAGATACGCAGTATTTT. Translation: CSAPPTDTQYF. The chain joins TRBV20-1 to TRBJ2-3; D remains ambiguous. V shed 5 bases and J shed 2 bases, with 5 bases lying between them. The V gene's germline CDR1 is DFQATT and CDR2 SNEGSKA (reference sequence). This CDR3 is built from 11 residues.

The gene calls are TRBV6-5 and TRBJ2-5; 7 bases fit TRBD2. The CDR3 has 13 residues. Germline V CDR1 and CDR2: MNHEY, SVGAGI. The V segment lost 6 bases and the J segment 5 bases; nucleotides outside the gene matches: 6. In DNA, the CDR3 is TGTGCCAGCAGAAAAGCGGGAAGGGAGACCCAGTACTTC. Residues: CASRKAGRETQYF.

Remarks on this clone: This sample includes further DNA sequences coding for the same CDR3. The chain combines TRBV6-5 with TRBJ1-1, with D tentatively TRBD1 (5 bases). V shed 0 bases and J shed 1 base, with 6 bases lying between them. The germline V gene encodes CDR1 MNHEY and CDR2 SVGAGI. This CDR3 region has 14 residues. CDR3 in amino acids: CASSYSGGNTEAFF. The CDR3 DNA follows: TGTGCCAGCAGTTACTCCGGGGGGAACACTGAAGCTTTCTTT.

The genes are TRBV6-6 and TRBJ1-3, with unresolved D. This CDR3 has 15 amino acids. V was shortened by 7 bases and J by 1 base, with 14 bases between the two germline ends. The germline CDR1 and CDR2 sequences are MNHNY and SVGAGI (reference sequence). This chain's CDR3 is CASTQTVGSGNTIYF. The CDR3 DNA reads TGTGCCAGCACCCAAACTGTTGGGTCTGGAAACACCATATATTTT.

This clone was seen just once. The chain recombines TRBV2 with TRBJ2-7; 7 bases agree with TRBD2. The germline V gene has CDR1 SNHLY and CDR2 FYNNEI. This CDR3 spans 12 amino acids. With 10 bases clipped from V and 7 bases from J, the junction kept 10 bases outside the gene matches. The CDR3 DNA reads TGTGCCACCGCCGGGGGGACTGGAGAGCAGTACTTC. Its protein is CATAGGTGEQYF.

The chain recombines TRBV7-7 with TRBJ2-1, with no clear D. Deletions cut 5 bases from V and 7 bases from J, with 9 bases between. Germline V gene lookup returns CDR1 SSHAT and CDR2 FNYEAQ (reference sequence). This CDR3 has 12 residues. DNA of the CDR3: TGTGCCAGCAGCCCAGGTGGTAATGAGCAGTTCTTC. It yields the protein CASSPGGNEQFF.

This chain uses TRBV5-6 with TRBJ2-7; D unclear. CDR3 size: 11 residues. CDR1 and CDR2 (germline): SGHDT, YYEEEE. V was shortened by 2 bases and J by 5 bases, with 5 bases between the two germline ends. The CDR3 DNA sequence: TGTGCCAGCAGCTTTCTCCACGAGCAGTACTTC. Translated: CASSFLHEQYF.